These T cell receptor beta chains were read from a single sample in a study of blood T cell repertoires in COVID-19. The table came from immunoSEQ multiplex PCR; TCRdb's copy has only in-frame clones and leaves some out. The sample lists about 230,000 clones; about 85% were seen once. Specimen: peripheral blood. The source of these receptors is a man aged 35 to 55 with acute or convalescent COVID-19. CDR3s include the opening cysteine and the closing phenylalanine or tryptophan. The D gene is left open where the match is weak. Clone size appears in some rows only: once, few, many, or a class for an expanded clone.

CDR3 protein: CASSSGTSGVRTDTQYF; CDR3 DNA: TGTGCCAGCAGCTCGGGGACTAGCGGGGTCAGGACAGATACGCAGTATTTT; D gene: TRBD2; J gene: TRBJ2-3; V gene: TRBV7-2; CDR3 length: 17; clone size: -
CDR3 protein: CASSLEGARRYNEQFF; CDR3 DNA: TGTGCCAGCAGCTTGGAAGGGGCTCGGCGATACAATGAGCAGTTCTTC; D gene: -; J gene: TRBJ2-1; V gene: TRBV5-4; CDR3 length: 16; clone size: -
CDR3 protein: CSAWGGEREAYEQYF; CDR3 DNA: TGCAGCGCGTGGGGGGGGGAAAGGGAAGCCTACGAGCAGTACTTC; D gene: TRBD2; J gene: TRBJ2-7; V gene: TRBV29-1; CDR3 length: 15; clone size: -
CDR3 protein: CASSLVAAGGASYNSPLHF; CDR3 DNA: TGTGCCAGCAGCTTAGTGGCGGCAGGGGGCGCCTCCTATAATTCACCCCTCCACTTT; D gene: TRBD1; J gene: TRBJ1-6; V gene: TRBV7-8; CDR3 length: 19; clone size: -
CDR3 protein: CASSFPSGSDNEQFF; CDR3 DNA: TGTGCCAGCAGCTTCCCTAGCGGATCTGACAATGAGCAGTTCTTC; D gene: TRBD2; J gene: TRBJ2-1; V gene: TRBV5-4; CDR3 length: 15; clone size: -
CDR3 protein: CASIKAASYTEAFF; CDR3 DNA: TGTGCCAGCATTAAGGCGGCCAGCTACACTGAAGCTTTCTTT; D gene: -; J gene: TRBJ1-1; V gene: TRBV2; CDR3 length: 14; clone size: few
CDR3 protein: CASSGQGGGYTF; CDR3 DNA: TGTGCCAGCAGCGGACAGGGTGGAGGCTACACCTTC; D gene: TRBD1; J gene: TRBJ1-2; V gene: TRBV9; CDR3 length: 12; clone size: -
CDR3 protein: CASSSTSGGTDTQYF; CDR3 DNA: TGTGCCAGCAGCTCGACTAGCGGGGGTACAGATACGCAGTATTTT; D gene: TRBD2; J gene: TRBJ2-3; V gene: TRBV7-9; CDR3 length: 15; clone size: -
CDR3 protein: CASSRNDREYEQYF; CDR3 DNA: TGTGCCAGCAGCCGAAACGACAGGGAATACGAGCAGTACTTC; D gene: TRBD1; J gene: TRBJ2-7; V gene: TRBV7-7; CDR3 length: 14; clone size: -
CDR3 protein: CASSQEGGMDTETFF; CDR3 DNA: TGCGCCAGCAGCCAAGAAGGAGGGATGGACACTGAAACTTTCTTT; D gene: -; J gene: TRBJ1-1; V gene: TRBV4-3; CDR3 length: 15; clone size: -
CDR3 protein: CAWHPSWDSLWSSYNSPLHF; CDR3 DNA: TGTGCCTGGCATCCGTCGTGGGACAGTCTCTGGAGCTCCTATAATTCACCCCTCCACTTT; D gene: TRBD1; J gene: TRBJ1-6; V gene: TRBV30; CDR3 length: 20; clone size: -
CDR3 protein: CASRAGQENTEAFF; CDR3 DNA: TGTGCCAGCAGGGCGGGACAGGAGAACACTGAAGCTTTCTTT; D gene: TRBD1; J gene: TRBJ1-1; V gene: TRBV5-4; CDR3 length: 14; clone size: -
CDR3 protein: CASSQDNSRRNYGYTF; CDR3 DNA: TGTGCCAGCAGCCAAGATAATTCACGGCGGAACTATGGCTACACCTTC; D gene: -; J gene: TRBJ1-2; V gene: TRBV14; CDR3 length: 16; clone size: -
CDR3 protein: CASSYGQDYQPQHF; CDR3 DNA: TGTGCCAGCAGTTACGGGCAGGATTATCAGCCCCAGCATTTT; D gene: -; J gene: TRBJ1-5; V gene: TRBV6-2/TRBV6-3; CDR3 length: 14; clone size: -
CDR3 protein: CASSQWDRGRYGYTF; CDR3 DNA: TGTGCCAGCAGCCAGTGGGACAGGGGACGCTATGGCTACACCTTC; D gene: TRBD1; J gene: TRBJ1-2; V gene: TRBV7-2; CDR3 length: 15; clone size: -
CDR3 protein: CASNGQGTNEKLFF; CDR3 DNA: TGTGCCAGCAATGGACAGGGAACTAATGAAAAACTGTTTTTT; D gene: TRBD1; J gene: TRBJ1-4; V gene: TRBV2; CDR3 length: 14; clone size: -
CDR3 protein: CASSDAGTGKPQHF; CDR3 DNA: TGTGCCAGTAGTGACGCCGGGACAGGGAAGCCCCAGCATTTT; D gene: TRBD1; J gene: TRBJ1-5; V gene: TRBV19; CDR3 length: 14; clone size: -
CDR3 protein: CASSSLGGSVNGYTF; CDR3 DNA: TGTGCCAGCAGCTCCCTCGGGGGGAGTGTGAATGGCTACACCTTC; D gene: -; J gene: TRBJ1-2; V gene: TRBV28; CDR3 length: 15; clone size: -
CDR3 protein: CASSRRDRNYEQYF; CDR3 DNA: TGTGCCAGTAGCCGTCGGGACAGAAACTACGAGCAGTACTTC; D gene: TRBD1; J gene: TRBJ2-7; V gene: TRBV19; CDR3 length: 14; clone size: -
CDR3 protein: CASSRSGQGQHF; CDR3 DNA: TGTGCCAGCAGTCGTTCGGGACAGGGCCAGCATTTT; D gene: TRBD1; J gene: TRBJ1-5; V gene: TRBV2; CDR3 length: 12; clone size: -
CDR3 protein: CASRSTGQVQGYWGYTF; CDR3 DNA: TGTGCCAGCAGATCCACCGGACAGGTCCAGGGCTATTGGGGCTACACCTTC; D gene: TRBD1; J gene: TRBJ1-2; V gene: TRBV28; CDR3 length: 17; clone size: -
CDR3 protein: CAWRTGTGGSGELFF; CDR3 DNA: TGTGCCTGGAGAACCGGGACAGGGGGTTCCGGGGAGCTGTTTTTT; D gene: TRBD1; J gene: TRBJ2-2; V gene: TRBV30; CDR3 length: 15; clone size: -
CDR3 protein: CASSSNMGAAGNEQYF; CDR3 DNA: TGTGCCAGCTCATCTAATATGGGAGCAGCGGGCAACGAGCAGTACTTC; D gene: -; J gene: TRBJ2-7; V gene: TRBV18; CDR3 length: 16; clone size: once
CDR3 protein: CASRGTANTEAFF; CDR3 DNA: TGTGCCAGTAGGGGGACAGCGAACACTGAAGCTTTCTTT; D gene: TRBD1; J gene: TRBJ1-1; V gene: TRBV19; CDR3 length: 13; clone size: few
CDR3 protein: CASSEAGRASGGLVGETQYF; CDR3 DNA: TGTGCCAGCAGTGAAGCCGGTCGGGCTAGCGGGGGGCTAGTCGGAGAGACCCAGTACTTC; D gene: TRBD2; J gene: TRBJ2-5; V gene: TRBV6-1; CDR3 length: 20; clone size: -
CDR3 protein: CASSVTVPLHF; CDR3 DNA: TGTGCCAGCTCAGTGACAGTTCCCCTCCACTTT; D gene: -; J gene: TRBJ1-6; V gene: TRBV6-4; CDR3 length: 11; clone size: once
CDR3 protein: CASSLYIGQGEAFF; CDR3 DNA: TGCGCCAGCAGCTTGTATATCGGACAGGGTGAAGCTTTCTTT; D gene: TRBD1; J gene: TRBJ1-1; V gene: TRBV5-1; CDR3 length: 14; clone size: few
CDR3 protein: CASSYLGQAPRVAF; CDR3 DNA: TGTGCCAGCAGTTACCTGGGACAGGCGCCCCGAGTCGCCTTC; D gene: TRBD1; J gene: TRBJ1-2; V gene: TRBV6-2/TRBV6-3; CDR3 length: 14; clone size: -
CDR3 protein: CASSPTSGGTQYF; CDR3 DNA: TGTGCCAGCAGCCCAACTAGCGGGGGTACGCAGTATTTT; D gene: TRBD2; J gene: TRBJ2-3; V gene: TRBV5-6; CDR3 length: 13; clone size: -
CDR3 protein: CASSDGLASSYEQYF; CDR3 DNA: TGTGCCAGCAGCGATGGACTAGCGTCCTCCTACGAGCAGTACTTC; D gene: TRBD2; J gene: TRBJ2-7; V gene: TRBV6-5; CDR3 length: 15; clone size: -
CDR3 protein: CATGLQQGNSGNTIYF; CDR3 DNA: TGTGCCACCGGACTCCAACAGGGAAACTCTGGAAACACCATATATTTT; D gene: -; J gene: TRBJ1-3; V gene: TRBV10-3; CDR3 length: 16; clone size: once
CDR3 protein: CASSADSATYEQYF; CDR3 DNA: TGCGCCAGCAGCGCAGACTCTGCGACCTACGAGCAGTACTTC; D gene: -; J gene: TRBJ2-7; V gene: TRBV5-1; CDR3 length: 14; clone size: once
CDR3 protein: CASSQDWYGNYGYTF; CDR3 DNA: TGCGCCAGCAGCCAAGATTGGTACGGGAACTATGGCTACACCTTC; D gene: -; J gene: TRBJ1-2; V gene: TRBV4-1; CDR3 length: 15; clone size: -
CDR3 protein: CSALQGNTEAFF; CDR3 DNA: TGCAGCGCCCTACAGGGGAACACTGAAGCTTTCTTT; D gene: -; J gene: TRBJ1-1; V gene: TRBV29-1; CDR3 length: 12; clone size: once
CDR3 protein: CASSLGLARGVGEQFF; CDR3 DNA: TGTGCCAGCAGCTTAGGGTTGGCGCGGGGGGTTGGTGAGCAGTTCTTC; D gene: TRBD2; J gene: TRBJ2-1; V gene: TRBV11-2; CDR3 length: 16; clone size: once
CDR3 protein: CASSYRLPGEYGYTF; CDR3 DNA: TGTGCCAGCAGTTACCGACTGCCAGGGGAGTATGGCTACACCTTC; D gene: -; J gene: TRBJ1-2; V gene: TRBV6-6; CDR3 length: 15; clone size: -
CDR3 protein: CASSPGESGRNGYTQYF; CDR3 DNA: TGTGCCAGCAGCCCGGGGGAGTCAGGCCGAAATGGATATACGCAGTATTTT; D gene: -; J gene: TRBJ2-3; V gene: TRBV5-6; CDR3 length: 17; clone size: -
CDR3 protein: CASSSTGEWQPQHF; CDR3 DNA: TGTGCCAGCAGCTCAACAGGGGAATGGCAGCCCCAGCATTTT; D gene: TRBD1; J gene: TRBJ1-5; V gene: TRBV7-9; CDR3 length: 14; clone size: -
CDR3 protein: CASSLGLGGQPQHF; CDR3 DNA: TGTGCCAGCAGCCTCGGGTTGGGGGGTCAGCCCCAGCATTTT; D gene: -; J gene: TRBJ1-5; V gene: TRBV7-9; CDR3 length: 14; clone size: -
CDR3 protein: CASSEWSGEAFF; CDR3 DNA: TGTGCCAGCAGTGAATGGTCGGGTGAAGCTTTCTTT; D gene: -; J gene: TRBJ1-1; V gene: TRBV25-1; CDR3 length: 12; clone size: -
CDR3 protein: CASSQGRGSNQPQHF; CDR3 DNA: TGTGCCAGCAGCCAAGGAAGGGGAAGCAATCAGCCCCAGCATTTT; D gene: -; J gene: TRBJ1-5; V gene: TRBV3-1/TRBV3-2; CDR3 length: 15; clone size: -
CDR3 protein: CASGSGLGGYTF; CDR3 DNA: TGTGCTAGTGGTTCAGGATTGGGCGGCTACACCTTC; D gene: -; J gene: TRBJ1-2; V gene: TRBV12-5; CDR3 length: 12; clone size: -
CDR3 protein: CASRETNTGRTEAFF; CDR3 DNA: TGTGCCAGCAGGGAGACAAACACAGGAAGAACTGAAGCTTTCTTT; D gene: -; J gene: TRBJ1-1; V gene: TRBV6-4; CDR3 length: 15; clone size: -
CDR3 protein: CASGLTNGGEITEAFF; CDR3 DNA: TGTGCTAGTGGTTTGACTAATGGGGGGGAAATCACTGAAGCTTTCTTT; D gene: -; J gene: TRBJ1-1; V gene: TRBV12-5; CDR3 length: 16; clone size: -
CDR3 protein: CASSHEGGFNYGYTF; CDR3 DNA: TGTGCCAGCAGCCACGAGGGAGGGTTTAACTATGGCTACACCTTC; D gene: -; J gene: TRBJ1-2; V gene: TRBV9; CDR3 length: 15; clone size: -